This section outlines one TCR beta chain sequence together with its context. Antigen: not known. These data originate in a study of blood T cells in healthy people across ages. Overall study results and limits: Possibly confounding the expanded clonotype changes was the fact that donor CMV status was unknown.

The second PCR ran about 6 to 11 cycles with a sample-barcoded 5' primer and J-beta primers. Researchers report that a template-switch adaptor with 12 random nucleotides tagged each cDNA molecule. TCRdb processed the 5' RACE reads anew with MiXCR; each CDR3 protein has one entry. Here the sample spans approximately 730,000 distinct CDR3 sequences, approximately 55% being singletons. The J segment lost 6 bases and the V segment lost 0 bases, leaving 6 bases of the junction unmatched. CDR1 is SEHNR and CDR2 is FQNEAQ in the germline V gene (reference sequence). The CDR3 spans 15 residues. The people who gave samples were healthy Caucasians from Russia, aged roughly 6 to 100. Every participating donor contributed around 9.5 milliliters of peripheral blood through a draw.

This receptor was obtained from a man aged 80 or over in good health. The genes are TRBV7-9 and TRBJ2-7; 9 bases are a match to TRBD1. The sample taken for sequencing was blood. The CDR3 is CASSLARDREGEQYF. CDR3 nucleotide sequence: TGTGCCAGCAGCTTAGCCCGGGACAGGGAGGGCGAGCAGTACTTC.